This T cell receptor (beta chain) was retrieved from a study of blood T cell repertoires in COVID-19. Libraries were prepared by immunoSEQ multiplex PCR; TCRdb keeps only in-frame clonotypes and omits some of them. The sample includes under 200,000 clones, about 85% seen only once; the top ten take 10% to 15%. This CDR3 has 15 residues. The germline V gene has CDR1 ENHRY and CDR2 SYGVKD. The ends were cut back, 7 bases at V and 0 bases at J, with 13 bases in the middle. The material sequenced was peripheral blood. The receptor was isolated from a man aged 65 to 79 who had recovered from COVID-19. The chain recombines TRBV10-3 with TRBJ1-5; D is possibly TRBD1 (6 bases). CDR3 in DNA: TGTGCCATCAACCCGGACAGATTTAGCAATCAGCCCCAGCATTTT. This translates into CAINPDRFSNQPQHF.